This TCR beta chain originates from a study of blood T cell repertoires in COVID-19. Background on the study: Samples representing acute and convalescent COVID-19 were sourced from the United States, Italy and Spain. The cDNA or gDNA used as material had been derived from T cells, B-cell-depleted T cells, or PBMCs.

Original data processing: Estimation of nucleated cell counts relied on the amplification of reference gene primers. The table came from immunoSEQ multiplex PCR; TCRdb's copy has only in-frame clones and leaves some out. That table furnishes V, J and clone size, whereas the DNA furnished D and trimming. Of roughly 250,000 clones in the sample, over 80% were seen once. V lost 7 bases and J lost 6; bases outside the gene matches: 14. Germline V CDR1 and CDR2: SGHAT, FQNNGV. CDR3 length equals 15 residues. The receptor was derived from a human donor in a cohort sampled during active COVID-19. The sample consisted of peripheral blood. This chain uses TRBV11-2 with TRBJ2-7; the match to TRBD1 covers 8 bases. CDR3 nucleotides: TGTGCCAGCACCTGGCGTGGACAGGGTTCTGGCGAGCAGTACTTC. Translating gives CASTWRGQGSGEQYF. Complete variable domain (other parts from reference TRBV11-2 and TRBJ2-7): EAGVAQSPRYKIIEKRQSVAFWCNPISGHATLYWYQQILGQGPKLLIQFQNNGVVDDSQLPKDRFSAERLKGVDSTLKIQPAKLEDSAVYLCASTWRGQGSGEQYFGPGTRLTVT.